This section outlines one T cell receptor beta chain sequence together with its context. These data originate in a study of CD8 T cells in Susac syndrome. The V gene lost 3 bases and the J gene lost 2 bases, with 10 bases spanning the gap. The germline V gene encodes CDR1 DFQATT and CDR2 SNEGSKA (reference sequence). The CDR3 is 13 residues long. Reverse transcription used about 0.45 to 1 ug RNA and random hexamers. The TCR beta CDR3 was amplified by immunoSEQ multiplex PCR across 54 Vbeta, 13 Jbeta. One entry per CDR3 protein, called by TCRdb with MiXCR from the immunoSEQ multiplex PCR reads. The sample records some 110,000 distinct CDR3 sequences, 90% to 95% being singletons.

This TCR was recovered from a human donor with multiple sclerosis. Material: CD4+ T cells from PBMCs. The rearrangement links TRBV20-1 to TRBJ1-2; D not resolved. In DNA form, the CDR3 reads TGCAGTGCTAGTCCAGGTTGGAACTATGGCTACACCTTC. Encoded protein: CSASPGWNYGYTF.